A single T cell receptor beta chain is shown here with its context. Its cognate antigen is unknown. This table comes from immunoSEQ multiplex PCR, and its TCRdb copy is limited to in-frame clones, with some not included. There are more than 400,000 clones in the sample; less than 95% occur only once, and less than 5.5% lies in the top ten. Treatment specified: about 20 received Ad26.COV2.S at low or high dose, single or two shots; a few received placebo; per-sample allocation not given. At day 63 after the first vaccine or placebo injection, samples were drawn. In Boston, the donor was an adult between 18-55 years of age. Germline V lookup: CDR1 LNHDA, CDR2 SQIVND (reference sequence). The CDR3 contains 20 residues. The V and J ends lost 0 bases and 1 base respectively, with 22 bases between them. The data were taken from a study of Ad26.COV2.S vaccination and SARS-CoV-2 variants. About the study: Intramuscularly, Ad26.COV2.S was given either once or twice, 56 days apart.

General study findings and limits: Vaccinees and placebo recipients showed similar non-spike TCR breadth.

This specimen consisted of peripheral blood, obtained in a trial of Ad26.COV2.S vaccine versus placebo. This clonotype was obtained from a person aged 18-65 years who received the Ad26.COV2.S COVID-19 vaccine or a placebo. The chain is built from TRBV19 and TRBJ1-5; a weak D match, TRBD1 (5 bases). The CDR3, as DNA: TGTGCCAGTAGTATAGAGGGGGGAGCTGGGGTTTATGGCAGCAATCAGCCCCAGCATTTT. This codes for CASSIEGGAGVYGSNQPQHF.